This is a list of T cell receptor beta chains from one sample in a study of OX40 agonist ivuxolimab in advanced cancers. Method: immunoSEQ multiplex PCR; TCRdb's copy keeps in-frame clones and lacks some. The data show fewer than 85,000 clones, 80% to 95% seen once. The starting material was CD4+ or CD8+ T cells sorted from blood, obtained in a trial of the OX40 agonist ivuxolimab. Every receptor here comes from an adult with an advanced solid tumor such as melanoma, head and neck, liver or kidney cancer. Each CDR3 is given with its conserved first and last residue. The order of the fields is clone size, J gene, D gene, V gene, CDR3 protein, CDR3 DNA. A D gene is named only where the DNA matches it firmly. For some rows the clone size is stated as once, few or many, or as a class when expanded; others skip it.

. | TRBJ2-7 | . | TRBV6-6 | CASSSNSYEQYF | TGTGCCAGCAGTTCAAACTCCTACGAGCAGTACTTC
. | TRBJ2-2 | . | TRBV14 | CASSQVAGGSTGELFF | TGTGCCAGCAGCCAAGTAGCCGGGGGTAGCACCGGGGAGCTGTTTTTT
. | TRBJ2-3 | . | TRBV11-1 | CASSPAGAQGNTQYF | TGTGCCAGCAGCCCCGCCGGGGCCCAGGGGAATACGCAGTATTTT
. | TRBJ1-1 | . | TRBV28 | CASSKHRTLNTEAFF | TGTGCCAGCAGTAAACACAGGACTTTGAACACTGAAGCTTTCTTT
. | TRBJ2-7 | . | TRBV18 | CASSPVRGASYEQYF | TGTGCCAGCTCCCCCGTCAGAGGGGCTTCCTACGAGCAGTACTTC
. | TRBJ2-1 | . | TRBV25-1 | CASSNRPENEQFF | TGTGCCAGCAGTAACAGACCCGAAAATGAGCAGTTCTTC
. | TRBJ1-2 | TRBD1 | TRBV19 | CASRYAGTGVVYGYTF | TGTGCCAGTAGGTATGCCGGGACAGGGGTCGTCTATGGCTACACCTTC
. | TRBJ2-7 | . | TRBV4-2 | CASSQERGGYEQYF | TGTGCCAGCAGCCAAGAGAGGGGCGGCTACGAGCAGTACTTC
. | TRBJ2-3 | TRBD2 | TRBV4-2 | CASSQDARGGTDTQYF | TGTGCCAGCAGCCAAGATGCTCGGGGGGGCACAGATACGCAGTATTTT
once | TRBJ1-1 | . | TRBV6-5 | CASSYLARAFF | TGTGCCAGCAGTTACTTGGCCAGGGCTTTCTTT
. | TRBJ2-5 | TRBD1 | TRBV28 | CASSFSRQGFGGTQYF | TGTGCCAGCAGTTTTTCAAGACAGGGATTTGGGGGGACCCAGTACTTC
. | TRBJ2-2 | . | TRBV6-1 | CASREWVTGELFF | TGTGCCAGCAGGGAATGGGTCACCGGGGAGCTGTTTTTT
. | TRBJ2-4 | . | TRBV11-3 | CASSLEGYRSIQYF | TGTGCCAGCAGCTTAGAGGGCTACAGGAGCATTCAGTACTTC
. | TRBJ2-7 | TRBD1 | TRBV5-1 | CASSWDLPGQGGEQYF | TGCGCCAGCAGCTGGGATCTCCCGGGACAGGGGGGCGAGCAGTACTTC
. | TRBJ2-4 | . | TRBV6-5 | CASRDNPKNIQYF | TGTGCCAGCAGGGACAATCCCAAAAACATTCAGTACTTC
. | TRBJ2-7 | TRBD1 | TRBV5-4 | CASSLVGQGFYEQYF | TGTGCCAGCAGCTTGGTGGGACAGGGATTCTACGAGCAGTACTTC
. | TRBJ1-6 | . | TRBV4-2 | CASTQDGQPNSPLHF | TGTGCCAGCACCCAGGATGGGCAGCCAAATTCACCCCTCCACTTT
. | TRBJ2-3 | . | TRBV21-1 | CASSKKRVRRVADTQYF | TGTGCCAGCTCTAAAAAAAGGGTCCGGAGGGTTGCAGATACGCAGTATTTT
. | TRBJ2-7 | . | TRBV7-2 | CASSPRGWTFEQYF | TGTGCCAGCAGCCCCCGCGGGTGGACTTTCGAGCAGTACTTC
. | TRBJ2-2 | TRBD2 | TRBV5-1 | CASSPRTSGSPGELFF | TGCGCCAGCAGCCCTAGGACTAGCGGGAGCCCCGGGGAGCTGTTTTTT
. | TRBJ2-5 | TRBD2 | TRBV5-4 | CASRRWGGGRTETQYF | TGTGCCAGCAGACGGTGGGGTGGCGGGAGGACAGAGACCCAGTACTTC
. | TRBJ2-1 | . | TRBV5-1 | CASSLATGSGGEQFF | TGCGCCAGCAGCTTGGCCACTGGATCCGGCGGTGAGCAGTTCTTC
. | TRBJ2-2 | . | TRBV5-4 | CASSLDVLAANTGELFF | TGTGCCAGCAGCTTAGACGTTTTAGCGGCGAACACCGGGGAGCTGTTTTTT
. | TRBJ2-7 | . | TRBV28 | CASSPASPGFEQYF | TGTGCCAGCAGCCCAGCCTCCCCGGGGTTCGAGCAGTACTTC
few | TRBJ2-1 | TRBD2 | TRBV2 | CASSYSLTSGAKYEQFF | TGTGCCAGCAGTTATAGTTTGACTAGCGGGGCTAAGTATGAGCAGTTCTTC
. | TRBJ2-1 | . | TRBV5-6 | CASSSLMNEQFF | TGTGCCAGCAGCTCGCTAATGAATGAGCAGTTCTTC
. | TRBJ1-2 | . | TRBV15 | CATSRDRLPEGGYTF | TGTGCCACCAGCAGAGATCGCCTCCCCGAGGGGGGCTACACCTTC
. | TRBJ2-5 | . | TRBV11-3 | CASQRGGRSEETQYF | TGTGCCAGCCAAAGGGGGGGGAGGAGCGAAGAGACCCAGTACTTC
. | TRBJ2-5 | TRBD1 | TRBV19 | CASSSPGQVYQETQYF | TGTGCCAGTAGTTCCCCGGGACAGGTGTACCAAGAGACCCAGTACTTC
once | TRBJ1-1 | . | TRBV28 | CAGSTFTDTEAFF | TGTGCCGGCTCGACCTTCACGGACACTGAAGCTTTCTTT
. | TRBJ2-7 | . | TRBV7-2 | CASSNSPSYEQYF | TGTGCCAGCAGCAATTCACCTTCTTACGAGCAGTACTTC
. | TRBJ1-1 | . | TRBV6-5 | CASRHGGTEAFF | TGTGCCAGCAGACACGGCGGGACTGAAGCTTTCTTT
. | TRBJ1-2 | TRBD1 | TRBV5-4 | CASSRTGGGYGYTF | TGTGCCAGCAGCAGGACAGGGGGAGGGTATGGCTACACCTTC
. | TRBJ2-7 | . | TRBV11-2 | CASSRLAVEQYF | TGTGCCAGCAGCCGTCTTGCGGTCGAGCAGTACTTC
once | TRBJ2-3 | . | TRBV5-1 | CASTPNGGGTDTQYF | TGCGCCAGCACTCCCAATGGAGGGGGCACAGATACGCAGTATTTT
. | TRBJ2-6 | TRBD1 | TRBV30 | CAWKRKGAAPGANVLTF | TGTGCCTGGAAGAGGAAGGGGGCGGCCCCGGGGGCCAACGTCCTGACTTTC
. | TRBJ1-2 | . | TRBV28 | CASEDRQANYGYTF | TGTGCCAGCGAGGACCGTCAGGCTAACTATGGCTACACCTTC
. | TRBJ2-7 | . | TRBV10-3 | CAISARTAYEQYF | TGTGCCATCAGTGCAAGGACAGCCTACGAGCAGTACTTC
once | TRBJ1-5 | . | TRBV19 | CASSMLGGGTGQPQHF | TGTGCCAGTAGTATGTTGGGGGGAGGGACGGGTCAGCCCCAGCATTTT
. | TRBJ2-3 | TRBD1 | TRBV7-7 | CASSPRQGQADTQYF | TGTGCTAGCAGCCCACGACAGGGCCAGGCAGATACGCAGTATTTT
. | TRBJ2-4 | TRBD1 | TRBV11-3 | CASSPGTGLAKNIQYF | TGTGCCAGCAGCCCCGGGACAGGCCTAGCCAAAAACATTCAGTACTTC
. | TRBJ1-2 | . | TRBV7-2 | CASSSPGRYYGYTF | TGTGCCAGCAGCTCCCCGGGACGGTACTATGGCTACACCTTC
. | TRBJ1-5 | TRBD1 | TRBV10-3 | CASGDREGQPQHF | TGTGCCTCGGGGGACAGGGAAGGGCAGCCCCAGCATTTT
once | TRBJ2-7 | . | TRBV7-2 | CASSSTRSEQYF | TGTGCCAGCAGCTCAACCCGGAGCGAGCAGTACTTC
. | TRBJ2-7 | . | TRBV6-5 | CASRRDGSYEQYF | TGTGCCAGCAGGAGGGACGGCTCCTACGAGCAGTACTTC
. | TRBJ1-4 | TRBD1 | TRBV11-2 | CASSLGQGGKLFF | TGTGCCAGCAGCTTAGGGCAGGGGGGAAAACTGTTTTTT
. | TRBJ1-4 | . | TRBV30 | CAWSPIRDRANEKLFF | TGTGCCTGGAGCCCAATCCGGGACCGAGCTAATGAAAAACTGTTTTTT
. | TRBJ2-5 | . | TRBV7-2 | CASSSGSRGAETQYF | TGTGCCAGCAGCTCGGGGAGCAGGGGAGCAGAGACCCAGTACTTC
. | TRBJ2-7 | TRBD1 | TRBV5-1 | CASSFGTGGYEQYF | TGCGCCAGCAGCTTCGGGACAGGGGGCTACGAGCAGTACTTC
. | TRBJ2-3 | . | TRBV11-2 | CASSFTGAGDTQYF | TGTGCCAGCAGCTTCACGGGGGCGGGGGATACGCAGTATTTT
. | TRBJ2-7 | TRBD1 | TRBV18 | CASSPGQEALEQYF | TGTGCCAGCTCACCGGGACAGGAGGCCTTGGAGCAGTACTTC
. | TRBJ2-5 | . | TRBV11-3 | CASSLAHQETQYF | TGTGCCAGCAGCTTAGCACACCAAGAGACCCAGTACTTC
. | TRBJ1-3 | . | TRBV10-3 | CAISASLEVDTIYF | TGTGCCATCAGTGCGTCCCTGGAGGTCGACACCATATATTTT
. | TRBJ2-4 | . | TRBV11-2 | CASSLFFSPHIQYF | TGTGCCAGCAGCTTATTCTTCAGTCCCCACATTCAGTACTTC
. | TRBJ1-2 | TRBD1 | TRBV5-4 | CASSLQGAWGYTF | TGTGCCAGCAGCTTGCAGGGGGCATGGGGCTACACCTTC
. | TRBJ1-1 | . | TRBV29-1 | CSVGWRQAGEAFF | TGCAGCGTTGGATGGCGGCAGGCTGGTGAAGCTTTCTTT
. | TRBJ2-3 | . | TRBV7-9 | CASSLEGVTSTDTQYF | TGTGCCAGCAGCTTGGAGGGGGTTACTAGCACAGATACGCAGTATTTT